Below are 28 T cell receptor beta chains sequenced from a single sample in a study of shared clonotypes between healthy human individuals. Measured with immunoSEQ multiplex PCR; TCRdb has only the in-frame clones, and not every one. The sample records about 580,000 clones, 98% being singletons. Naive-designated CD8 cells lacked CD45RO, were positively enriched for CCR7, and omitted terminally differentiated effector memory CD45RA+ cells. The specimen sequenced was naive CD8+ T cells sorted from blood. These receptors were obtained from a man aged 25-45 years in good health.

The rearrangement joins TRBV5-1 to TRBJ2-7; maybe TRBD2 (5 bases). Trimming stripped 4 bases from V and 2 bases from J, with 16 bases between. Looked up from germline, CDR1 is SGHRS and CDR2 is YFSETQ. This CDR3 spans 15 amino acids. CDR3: CASSPSDGIAYEQYF. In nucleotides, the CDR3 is TGCGCCAGCAGCCCATCTGACGGGATCGCCTACGAGCAGTACTTC.

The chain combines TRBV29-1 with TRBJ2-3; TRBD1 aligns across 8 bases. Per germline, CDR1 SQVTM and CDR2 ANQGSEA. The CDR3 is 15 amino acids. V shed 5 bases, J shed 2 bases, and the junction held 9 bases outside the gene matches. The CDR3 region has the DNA TGCAGCGTTCAGACCACAGGGGGGATCACAGATACGCAGTATTTT. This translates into CSVQTTGGITDTQYF.

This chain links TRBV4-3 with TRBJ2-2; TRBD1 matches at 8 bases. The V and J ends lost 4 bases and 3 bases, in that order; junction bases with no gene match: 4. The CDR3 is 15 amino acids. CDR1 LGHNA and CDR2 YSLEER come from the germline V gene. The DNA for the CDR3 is TGCGCCAGCAGCCCAGCGACAGGGGACACCGGGGAGCTGTTTTTT. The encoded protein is CASSPATGDTGELFF.

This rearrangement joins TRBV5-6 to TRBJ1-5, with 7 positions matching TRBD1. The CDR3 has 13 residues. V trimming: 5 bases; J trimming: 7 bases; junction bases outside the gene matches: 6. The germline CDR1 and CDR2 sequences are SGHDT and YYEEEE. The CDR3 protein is CASRETGYQPQHF. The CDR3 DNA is TGTGCCAGCAGGGAGACAGGGTACCAGCCCCAGCATTTT.

Here the CDR3 reads CASRSSGTLSYEQYF. CDR3 in DNA: TGTGCCAGCAGATCTTCAGGGACCCTCTCCTACGAGCAGTACTTC. The V gene is TRBV11-2, the J gene TRBJ2-7; either TRBD1 or TRBD2 may supply D (5 bases each). Trimming stripped 6 bases from V and 0 bases from J, with 15 bases between. The CDR3 has 15 residues. Germline CDR1 is SGHAT and CDR2 is FQNNGV.

The CDR3 nucleotides read TGTGCCAGCAGTACCCCCGGGACAGGGGATTACGAAAAACTGTTTTTT. It translates to CASSTPGTGDYEKLFF. The genes are TRBV6-6 and TRBJ1-4; 10 bases fit TRBD1. CDR3 length: 16 residues. Germline CDR1 MNHNY, CDR2 SVGAGI (reference sequence). Unmatched junction bases numbered 11, after V lost 5 bases and J lost 8 bases.

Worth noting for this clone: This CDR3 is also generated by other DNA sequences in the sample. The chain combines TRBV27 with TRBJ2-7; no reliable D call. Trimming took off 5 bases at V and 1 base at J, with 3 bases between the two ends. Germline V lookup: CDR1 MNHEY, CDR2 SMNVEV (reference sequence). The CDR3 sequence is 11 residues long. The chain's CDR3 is CASSTSYEQYF. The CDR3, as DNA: TGTGCCAGCAGTACTTCCTACGAGCAGTACTTC.

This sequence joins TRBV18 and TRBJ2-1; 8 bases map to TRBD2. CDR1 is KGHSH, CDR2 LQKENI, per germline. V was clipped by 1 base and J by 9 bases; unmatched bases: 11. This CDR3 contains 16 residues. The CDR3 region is CASSPLGTSGQGEQFF. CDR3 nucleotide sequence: TGTGCCAGCTCACCACTAGGGACTAGTGGTCAGGGTGAGCAGTTCTTC. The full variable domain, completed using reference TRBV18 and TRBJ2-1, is NAGVMQNPRHLVRRRGQEARLRCSPMKGHSHVYWYRQLPEEGLKFMVYLQKENIIDESGMPKERFSAEFPKEGPSILRIQQVVRGDSAAYFCASSPLGTSGQGEQFFGPGTRLTVL.

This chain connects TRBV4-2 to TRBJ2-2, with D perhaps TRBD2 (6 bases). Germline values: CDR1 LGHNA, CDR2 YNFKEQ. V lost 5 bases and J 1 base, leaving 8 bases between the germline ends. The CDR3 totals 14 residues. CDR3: CASSWGENTGELFF. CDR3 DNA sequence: TGTGCCAGCAGCTGGGGGGAGAACACCGGGGAGCTGTTTTTT.

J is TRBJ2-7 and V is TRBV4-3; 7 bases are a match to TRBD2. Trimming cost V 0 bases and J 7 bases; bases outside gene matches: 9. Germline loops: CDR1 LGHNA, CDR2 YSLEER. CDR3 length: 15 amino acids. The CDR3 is CASSQDRAGVGEQYF. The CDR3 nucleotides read TGCGCCAGCAGCCAAGATCGGGCGGGAGTAGGGGAGCAGTACTTC.

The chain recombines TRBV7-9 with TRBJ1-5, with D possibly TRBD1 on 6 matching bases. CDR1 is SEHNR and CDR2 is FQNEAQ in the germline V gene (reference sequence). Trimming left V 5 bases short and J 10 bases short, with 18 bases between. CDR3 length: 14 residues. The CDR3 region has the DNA TGTGCCAGCAGCAGCCCGGACAGTATAGAACCCCAGCATTTT. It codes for CASSSPDSIEPQHF.

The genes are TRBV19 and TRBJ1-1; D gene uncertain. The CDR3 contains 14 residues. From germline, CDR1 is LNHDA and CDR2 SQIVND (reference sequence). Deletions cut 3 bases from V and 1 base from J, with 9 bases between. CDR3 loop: CASSIGVGNTEAFF. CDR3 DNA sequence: TGTGCCAGTAGTATCGGGGTTGGGAACACTGAAGCTTTCTTT.

The CDR3 protein is CASSPPPGTGDYEQYF. The CDR3 DNA follows: TGTGCCAGCAGCCCACCTCCAGGGACAGGCGATTACGAGCAGTACTTC. This chain joins TRBV28 and TRBJ2-7, with TRBD1 matching 8 bases. Germline V CDR1 and CDR2: MDHEN, SYDVKM. Trimming removed 6 bases from V and 4 bases from J; junction bases left unmatched: 14. This CDR3 region has 16 residues.

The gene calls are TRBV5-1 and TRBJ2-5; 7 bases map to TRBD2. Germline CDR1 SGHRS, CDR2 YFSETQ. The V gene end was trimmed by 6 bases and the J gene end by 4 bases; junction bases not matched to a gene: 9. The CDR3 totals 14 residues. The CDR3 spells CASTHVKRGETQYF. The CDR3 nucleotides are TGCGCCAGCACCCATGTAAAGCGGGGAGAGACCCAGTACTTC. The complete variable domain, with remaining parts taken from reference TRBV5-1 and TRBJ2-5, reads KAGVTQTPRYLIKTRGQQVTLSCSPISGHRSVSWYQQTPGQGLQFLFEYFSETQRNKGNFPGRFSGRQFSNSRSEMNVSTLELGDSALYLCASTHVKRGETQYFGPGTRLLVL.

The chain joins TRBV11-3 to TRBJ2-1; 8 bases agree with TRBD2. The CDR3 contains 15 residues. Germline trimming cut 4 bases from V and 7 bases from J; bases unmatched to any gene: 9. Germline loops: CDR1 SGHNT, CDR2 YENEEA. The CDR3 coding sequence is TGTGCCAGCAGCTCCCCAGCGGGAGCGGGGAATGAGCAGTTCTTC. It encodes CASSSPAGAGNEQFF.

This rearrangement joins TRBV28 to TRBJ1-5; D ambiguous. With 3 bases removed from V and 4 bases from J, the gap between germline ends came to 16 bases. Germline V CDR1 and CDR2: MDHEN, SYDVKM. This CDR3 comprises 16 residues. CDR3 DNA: TGTGCCAGCAGTTTGGTTGAGGGATTGGGGAATCAGCCCCAGCATTTT. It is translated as CASSLVEGLGNQPQHF.

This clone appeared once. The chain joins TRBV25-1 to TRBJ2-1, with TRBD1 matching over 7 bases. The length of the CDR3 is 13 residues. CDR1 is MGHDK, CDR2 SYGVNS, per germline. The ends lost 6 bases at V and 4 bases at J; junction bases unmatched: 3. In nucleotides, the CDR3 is TGTGCCAGCAGAGAGGGACAGTACAATGAGCAGTTCTTC. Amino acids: CASREGQYNEQFF.

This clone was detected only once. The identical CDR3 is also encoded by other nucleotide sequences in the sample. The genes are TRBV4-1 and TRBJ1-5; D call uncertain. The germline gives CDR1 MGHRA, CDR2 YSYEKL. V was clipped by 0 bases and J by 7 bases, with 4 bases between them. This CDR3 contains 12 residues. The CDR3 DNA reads TGCGCCAGCAGCCAAGAGGGGCAGCCCCAGCATTTT. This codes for CASSQEGQPQHF.

CDR3 region: CASSENRYNEQFF. DNA for the CDR3: TGTGCCAGCAGTGAAAACAGGTACAATGAGCAGTTCTTC. The chain is built from TRBV25-1 and TRBJ2-1, with a tentative D call TRBD1 (5 bases). Germline assignment: CDR1 MGHDK and CDR2 SYGVNS. This CDR3 is 13 amino acids long. V was trimmed by 2 bases and J by 4 bases, leaving 6 bases between them.

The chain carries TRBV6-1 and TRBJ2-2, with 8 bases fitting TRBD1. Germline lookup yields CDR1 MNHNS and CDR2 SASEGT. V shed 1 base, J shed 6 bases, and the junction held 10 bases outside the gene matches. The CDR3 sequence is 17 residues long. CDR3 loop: CASSEGFRPGGPGELFF. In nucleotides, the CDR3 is TGTGCCAGCAGTGAAGGATTTCGACCAGGGGGCCCCGGGGAGCTGTTTTTT.

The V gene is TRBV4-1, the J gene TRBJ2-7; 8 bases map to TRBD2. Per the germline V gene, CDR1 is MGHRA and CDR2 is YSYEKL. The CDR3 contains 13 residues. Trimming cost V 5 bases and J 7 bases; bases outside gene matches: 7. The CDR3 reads CASSSRLAYEQYF. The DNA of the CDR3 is TGCGCCAGCAGCTCGAGACTAGCGTATGAGCAGTACTTC.

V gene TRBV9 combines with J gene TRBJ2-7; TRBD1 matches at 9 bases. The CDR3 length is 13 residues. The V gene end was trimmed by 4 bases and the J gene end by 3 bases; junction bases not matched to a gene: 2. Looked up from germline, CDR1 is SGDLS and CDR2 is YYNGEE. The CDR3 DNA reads TGTGCCAGCAGCTCGGGACAGGGCTACGAGCAGTACTTC. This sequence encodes CASSSGQGYEQYF.

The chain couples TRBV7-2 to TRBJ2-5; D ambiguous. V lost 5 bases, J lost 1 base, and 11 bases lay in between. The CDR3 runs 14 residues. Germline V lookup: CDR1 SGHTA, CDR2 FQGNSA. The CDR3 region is CASSQVGPQETQYF. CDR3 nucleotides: TGTGCCAGCAGCCAAGTTGGCCCCCAAGAGACCCAGTACTTC.

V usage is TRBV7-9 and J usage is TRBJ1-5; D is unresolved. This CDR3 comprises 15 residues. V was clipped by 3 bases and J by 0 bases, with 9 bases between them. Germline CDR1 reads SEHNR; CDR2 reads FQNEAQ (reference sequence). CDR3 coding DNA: TGTGCCAGCAGCTTTTACAGTGATAGCAATCAGCCCCAGCATTTT. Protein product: CASSFYSDSNQPQHF.

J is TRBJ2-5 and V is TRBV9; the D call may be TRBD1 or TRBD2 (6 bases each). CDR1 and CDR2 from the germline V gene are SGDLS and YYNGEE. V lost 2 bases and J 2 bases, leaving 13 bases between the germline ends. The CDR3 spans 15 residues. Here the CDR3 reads CASSVGGRSQETQYF. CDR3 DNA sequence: TGTGCCAGCAGCGTTGGGGGGCGCAGTCAAGAGACCCAGTACTTC.

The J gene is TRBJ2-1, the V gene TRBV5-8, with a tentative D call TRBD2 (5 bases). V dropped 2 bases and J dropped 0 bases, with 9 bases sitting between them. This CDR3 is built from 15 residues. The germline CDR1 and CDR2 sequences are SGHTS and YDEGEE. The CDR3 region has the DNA TGTGCCAGCAGCTTCGGGGTAGGCTCCTACAATGAGCAGTTCTTC. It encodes CASSFGVGSYNEQFF.

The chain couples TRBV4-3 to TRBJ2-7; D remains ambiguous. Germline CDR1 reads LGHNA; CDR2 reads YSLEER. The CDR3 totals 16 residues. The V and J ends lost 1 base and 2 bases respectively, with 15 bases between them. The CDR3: CASSQGPLTDTYEQYF. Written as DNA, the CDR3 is TGCGCCAGCAGCCAAGGCCCCCTCACAGATACCTACGAGCAGTACTTC.

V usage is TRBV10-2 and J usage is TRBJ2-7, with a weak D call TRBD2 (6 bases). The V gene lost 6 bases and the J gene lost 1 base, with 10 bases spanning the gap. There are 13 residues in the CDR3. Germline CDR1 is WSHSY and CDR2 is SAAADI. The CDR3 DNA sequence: TGCGCCAGCAGCTTAGCGGATTCCTACGAGCAGTACTTC. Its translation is CASSLADSYEQYF.